This section outlines one TCR beta chain sequence together with its context. Its target is not known. The source of the sample is a study of cytomegalovirus exposure and HLA in healthy donors. Trimming removed 7 bases from V and 3 bases from J; junction bases left unmatched: 9. The germline V gene has CDR1 MDHEN and CDR2 SYDVKM. This CDR3 has 15 amino acids. Study-wide results and limits: Some V segments, including TRBV6-2 and TRBV6-3, were excluded as indistinguishable.

Vbeta (60) and Jbeta (13) primers were used in the PCR. Libraries were prepared by immunoSEQ multiplex PCR; TCRdb keeps only in-frame clonotypes and omits some of them. The sample consists of about 180,000 clones, 75% to 85% of them appearing once. The specimen sequenced was PBMCs. This chain uses TRBV28 with TRBJ2-3, with 8 bases that match TRBD1. The sequence derives from a woman between 25 and 40 years old in good health and CMV-seropositive. The CDR3 spells CASKGTGLGTDTQYF. In DNA, the CDR3 is TGTGCCAGCAAAGGGACAGGTTTAGGTACAGATACGCAGTATTTT. The whole variable domain, remainder taken from reference TRBV28 and TRBJ2-3, is DVKVTQSSRYLVKRTGEKVFLECVQDMDHENMFWYRQDPGLGLRLIYFSYDVKMKEKGDIPEGYSVSREKKERFSLILESASTNQTSMYLCASKGTGLGTDTQYFGPGTRLTVL.